These 26 T cell receptor beta chains were sequenced from one sample in a study of radiation and T cells in renal cell carcinoma. As for time point: blood 2 weeks post-SBRT. Treatment specified: 15 Gy SBRT to primary tumor, nephrectomy 4 weeks later. The repertoire was sequenced with immunoSEQ multiplex PCR; TCRdb's copy has only in-frame clones and lacks some. Of 120,000 or so clones in the sample, approximately 78% were seen once. The sample consisted of blood, taken from a patient whose treatment included radiotherapy and nephrectomy. These receptors all come from an older woman with renal cell carcinoma.

The chain is built from TRBV13 and TRBJ2-7, with 7 bases fitting TRBD1. The CDR3 is 14 residues long. The V gene's germline CDR1 is PRHDT and CDR2 FYEKMQ (reference sequence). The junction had 3 bases not matched to a gene; V was cut back by 3 bases and J by 1 base. For the CDR3, the DNA is TGTGCCAGCAGCTTGGACAGGAATTCCTACGAGCAGTACTTC. This gives the protein CASSLDRNSYEQYF.

The chain couples TRBV6-5 to TRBJ2-1; possible D gene TRBD2, 5 bases. CDR1 and CDR2 from the germline V gene are MNHEY and SVGAGI. This CDR3 spans 16 amino acids. V lost 4 bases, J lost 1 base, and 14 bases lay in between. For the CDR3, the DNA is TGTGCCAGCAGTTTCTCACGGGGTAGGTCCTACAATGAGCAGTTCTTC. It translates to CASSFSRGRSYNEQFF.

The chain has TRBV7-2 and TRBJ2-5; 9 bases match TRBD1. The trim removed 3 bases at V and 5 bases at J, leaving 7 bases unmatched. Per the germline V gene, CDR1 is SGHTA and CDR2 is FQGNSA. CDR3 length: 15 residues. In DNA, the CDR3 is TGTGCCAGCAGCTTCTACAGGGGGCGCGGGGAGACCCAGTACTTC. This translates into CASSFYRGRGETQYF.

This clone occurred once. The chain employs TRBV27 and TRBJ2-3; D is possibly TRBD2 (6 bases). The CDR3 spans 17 residues. Germline loops: CDR1 MNHEY, CDR2 SMNVEV (reference sequence). V lost 1 base and J lost 2, with 16 bases in between. As DNA, the CDR3 is TGTGCCAGCAGTTTATGGGTCCCTAGCGAATACACAGATACGCAGTATTTT. It yields the protein CASSLWVPSEYTDTQYF.

The V call is TRBV11-3, the J call TRBJ1-1, with a tentative D call TRBD1 (6 bases). Germline V gives CDR1 SGHNT, CDR2 YENEEA. The CDR3 extends over 13 amino acids. Trimming took off 3 bases at V and 4 bases at J, with 9 bases between the two ends. CDR3 protein: CASSFGGLTEAFF. The CDR3 region has the DNA TGTGCCAGCAGCTTCGGGGGGCTCACTGAAGCTTTCTTT. The whole variable domain, remainder taken from reference TRBV11-3 and TRBJ1-1, is EAGVVQSPRYKIIEKKQPVAFWCNPISGHNTLYWYLQNLGQGPELLIRYENEEAVDDSQLPKDRFSAERLKGVDSTLKIQPAELGDSAVYLCASSFGGLTEAFFGQGTRLTVV.

The chain combines TRBV25-1 with TRBJ1-2; the D gene is possibly TRBD1 (5 bases). The CDR3 is 12 residues long. CDR1 and CDR2 (germline): MGHDK, SYGVNS. V lost 8 bases to trimming and J lost 3 bases, with 10 bases between them. The CDR3 DNA reads TGTGCCAGCGCCGAGGGGTACTATGGCTACACCTTC. Translating it yields CASAEGYYGYTF.

The rearrangement uses TRBV19 and TRBJ1-1; 9 nucleotides agree with TRBD1. Germline values: CDR1 LNHDA, CDR2 SQIVND (reference sequence). There are 14 residues in the CDR3. J lost 7 bases, V lost 7 bases, and 10 bases had no gene match. The CDR3 loop reads CASTTTGGGSEAFF. In DNA, the CDR3 is TGTGCCAGTACTACGACAGGGGGTGGCAGTGAAGCTTTCTTT. Based on the CDR3 plus reference TRBV19 and TRBJ1-1, the full variable domain is DGGITQSPKYLFRKEGQNVTLSCEQNLNHDAMYWYRQDPGQGLRLIYYSQIVNDFQKGDIAEGYSVSREKKESFPLTVTSAQKNPTAFYLCASTTTGGGSEAFFGQGTRLTVV.

This chain uses TRBV2 with TRBJ1-1; TRBD1 aligns across 7 bases. CDR1 and CDR2 from the germline V gene are SNHLY and FYNNEI. V was pared by 4 bases and J by 6 bases, with 5 bases of the junction left unmatched. This CDR3 is built from 13 residues. CDR3 sequence reads: CASSVEGGSEAFF. The DNA for the CDR3 is TGTGCCAGCAGTGTTGAAGGGGGCTCTGAAGCTTTCTTT.

The chain recombines TRBV2 with TRBJ2-3; D is possibly TRBD1 or TRBD2 (6 bases each). Deletions cut 2 bases from V and 4 bases from J, with 13 bases between. The CDR3 consists of 15 residues. Germline V gene lookup returns CDR1 SNHLY and CDR2 FYNNEI. The CDR3 DNA follows: TGTGCCAGCAGTGAAATGAGGGGGGCATCAGATACGCAGTATTTT. Protein sequence: CASSEMRGASDTQYF.

The chain carries TRBV2 and TRBJ2-2; 12 bases are a match to TRBD2. V was clipped by 6 bases and J by 6 bases; unmatched bases: 5. The CDR3 sequence is 15 residues long. The germline CDR1 and CDR2 sequences are SNHLY and FYNNEI. CDR3 sequence reads: CASRTLAGGPGELFF. For the CDR3, the DNA is TGTGCCAGCAGAACCCTAGCGGGGGGGCCCGGGGAGCTGTTTTTT.

This chain joins TRBV7-9 and TRBJ1-1; no clear D. Per the germline V gene, CDR1 is SEHNR and CDR2 is FQNEAQ (reference sequence). V was cut by 5 bases and J by 3 bases, with 13 bases left in between. The CDR3 contains 14 residues. CDR3 protein: CASSQLNYDTEAFF. In DNA, the CDR3 is TGTGCCAGCAGCCAACTTAATTACGACACTGAAGCTTTCTTT.

The chain is built from TRBV6-1 and TRBJ2-7; D may be TRBD2 (6 bases). V was trimmed by 6 bases and J by 5 bases, leaving 14 bases between them. Germline values: CDR1 MNHNS, CDR2 SASEGT. The CDR3 spans 13 residues. Here the CDR3 DNA reads TGTGCCAGCAGCCCCGGGGGAATGAACGAGCAGTACTTC. It encodes CASSPGGMNEQYF.

CDR3 residues: CASSLVEQETQYF. CDR3 in DNA: TGTGCCAGCAGCTTGGTTGAACAAGAGACCCAGTACTTC. The chain carries TRBV5-4 and TRBJ2-5; D unresolved. This CDR3 is 13 amino acids long. V dropped 0 bases and J dropped 2 bases, with 5 bases sitting between them. CDR1 and CDR2 from the germline V gene are SGHNT and YYREEE (reference sequence).

V usage is TRBV5-5 and J usage is TRBJ2-7, with TRBD2 matching over 7 bases. CDR3 length equals 17 residues. The junction had 14 bases not matched to a gene; V was cut back by 2 bases and J by 3 bases. CDR1 SGHKS and CDR2 YYEKEE come from the germline V gene (reference sequence). CDR3 sequence: CASSFRRSGAEGYEQYF. The CDR3 DNA follows: TGTGCCAGCAGCTTTCGCCGCAGCGGGGCTGAGGGCTACGAGCAGTACTTC.

The V call is TRBV6-5, the J call TRBJ1-5; 8 bases fit TRBD1. The CDR3 sequence is 11 residues long. Germline lookup yields CDR1 MNHEY and CDR2 SVGAGI. The junction had 8 bases not matched to a gene; V was cut back by 11 bases and J by 11 bases. The CDR3 nucleotides are TGTGCCGTAGGACAGGGTAGGACCCAGCATTTT. It specifies CAVGQGRTQHF.

The chain links TRBV6-1 to TRBJ1-5, with 8 bases aligning to TRBD1. This CDR3 contains 15 residues. The V segment lost 6 bases and the J segment 3 bases; nucleotides outside the gene matches: 7. Per germline, CDR1 MNHNS and CDR2 SASEGT. The DNA of the CDR3 is TGTGCCAGCAGACCGGTGGACAGGGCCAATCAGCCCCAGCATTTT. This gives the protein CASRPVDRANQPQHF.

A note on this clone: Germline and junction disagree at one end, which may indicate a read error. This chain joins TRBV7-7 and TRBJ2-2, with D perhaps TRBD1 or TRBD2 (5 bases each). This CDR3 is 13 amino acids long. The V gene's germline CDR1 is SSHAT and CDR2 FNYEAQ (reference sequence). The CDR3 region is CASSPGRPGELFF. In nucleotides, the CDR3 is TGTGCTAGCAGCCCAGGGAGACCCGGGGAGCTGTTTTTT.

Comments on this clone: In the same sample, other DNA sequences code for this CDR3. CDR3 region: CASSLGATGELFF. In nucleotides, the CDR3 is TGTGCCAGCAGCTTAGGGGCGACCGGGGAGCTGTTTTTT. The chain has TRBV11-2 and TRBJ2-2; unclear D gene. The CDR3 extends over 13 amino acids. Looked up from germline, CDR1 is SGHAT and CDR2 is FQNNGV. V was shortened by 1 base and J by 5 bases, with 5 bases between the two germline ends.

The V call is TRBV5-6, the J call TRBJ1-5; tentative D call: TRBD1 (6 bases). The V gene lost 0 bases and the J gene lost 2 bases, with 6 bases spanning the gap. The CDR3 is 14 amino acids. The germline CDR1 and CDR2 sequences are SGHDT and YYEEEE. The DNA for the CDR3 is TGTGCCAGCAGCTTGGCAGGGGGCAATCAGCCCCAGCATTTT. It is translated as CASSLAGGNQPQHF.

The chain links TRBV5-1 to TRBJ2-5; 14 nucleotides agree with TRBD2. The germline CDR1 and CDR2 sequences are SGHRS and YFSETQ. CDR3 length: 17 residues. V lost 1 base to trimming and J lost 5 bases; unmatched junction nucleotides: 7. The CDR3 reads CASSLITGLAGVETQYF. The CDR3 coding sequence is TGCGCCAGCAGCTTGATAACGGGACTAGCGGGAGTCGAGACCCAGTACTTC.

The rearrangement joins TRBV27 to TRBJ1-1, with 7 bases identical to TRBD1. The germline CDR1 and CDR2 sequences are MNHEY and SMNVEV (reference sequence). V trimming: 5 bases; J trimming: 6 bases; junction bases outside the gene matches: 12. The CDR3 totals 15 residues. The CDR3 DNA reads as TGTGCCAGCAGTCCGACCGGGACAGACGGCGCTGAAGCTTTCTTT. This translates into CASSPTGTDGAEAFF.

Details on this clone: A read error may produce the germline difference seen at one junction end. The chain links TRBV7-7 to TRBJ2-7, with 7 bases that match TRBD1. This CDR3 is 14 amino acids long. The germline gives CDR1 SSHAT, CDR2 FNYEAQ (reference sequence). Here the CDR3 DNA reads TGTGCTAGCAGCTTGAGACAGGGAACGGGCGAGCAGTACTTC. It translates to CASSLRQGTGEQYF.

This clone was detected a few times. The chain joins TRBV6-1 to TRBJ1-2; D is perhaps TRBD1 (5 bases). Germline V CDR1 and CDR2: MNHNS, SASEGT. V lost 6 bases, J lost 5 bases, and 10 bases lay in between. The CDR3 is 12 amino acids. In nucleotides, the CDR3 is TGTGCCAGCAGGGGGGATCTTTATGGCTACACCTTC. Its protein is CASRGDLYGYTF.

V gene TRBV7-9 combines with J gene TRBJ1-2; 9 bases align to TRBD1. The V segment lost 6 bases and the J segment 4 bases; nucleotides outside the gene matches: 6. Germline values: CDR1 SEHNR, CDR2 FQNEAQ (reference sequence). The CDR3 has 14 amino acids. The CDR3 DNA sequence: TGTGCCAGCAGTACAGGGGGCGATGTCTATGGCTACACCTTC. Residues: CASSTGGDVYGYTF.

This chain joins TRBV7-3 and TRBJ2-1; 9 nucleotides match TRBD2. CDR3 length: 16 residues. Germline-derived CDR1 and CDR2 are SGHTA and FQGTGA. J gave up 4 bases and V 5 bases, and 9 bases lay outside the gene matches. This chain's CDR3 is CASSPLVAGEYNEQFF. Here the CDR3 DNA reads TGTGCCAGCAGCCCTCTAGTAGCGGGAGAGTACAATGAGCAGTTCTTC.

This chain joins TRBV29-1 and TRBJ2-1; no definite D call. CDR3 size: 14 residues. The V gene lost 0 bases and the J gene lost 5 bases, with 11 bases spanning the gap. Germline loops: CDR1 SQVTM, CDR2 ANQGSEA. DNA for the CDR3: TGCAGCGTTGAAGAACCCCACGGCAACAATGAGCAGTTCTTC. Its protein product is CSVEEPHGNNEQFF.